The present TCR beta chain was sequenced within a study of blood T cell repertoires in COVID-19. CDR1 is SGHTA and CDR2 is FQGNSA in the germline V gene. The ends lost 1 base at V and 2 bases at J; junction bases unmatched: 9. The CDR3 sequence is 17 residues long. A single count supports this clone. The Seattle site enrolled patients during active infection and followed them longitudinally. TCRdb's table, derived via immunoSEQ multiplex PCR, lists solely in-frame clones and lacks some. The sample carries roughly 220,000 clones, roughly four fifths recorded once. This clonotype was obtained from a woman older than 75 with COVID-19, enrolled during active disease. The rearrangement joins TRBV7-2 to TRBJ1-2; 8 bases fit TRBD1. Sequenced material: peripheral blood. CDR3 nucleotide sequence: TGTGCCAGCAGCTTAGGAGCCCAAAGACAGGGGAACTATGGCTACACCTTC. Protein product: CASSLGAQRQGNYGYTF. The complete variable domain, with remaining parts taken from reference TRBV7-2 and TRBJ1-2, reads GAGVSQSPSNKVTEKGKDVELRCDPISGHTALYWYRQSLGQGLEFLIYFQGNSAPDKSGLPSDRFSAERTGGSVSTLTIQRTQQEDSAVYLCASSLGAQRQGNYGYTFGSGTRLTVV.